This TCR beta chain was profiled in a study of untreated major depressive disorder. This clone was seen only once. Its specificity is unknown. Study-wide results and caveats: Depressed patients' CD4+ T cells carried increased TRBV05-01 (Vbeta 5.1) usage versus control CD4+ T cells. All top five TRBV05-01 clones per subject were private clones.

Germline V CDR1 and CDR2: SGHDT, YYEEEE. The CDR3 contains 19 residues. The junction had 12 bases not matched to a gene; V was cut back by 0 bases and J by 7 bases. The method was immunoSEQ multiplex PCR; TCRdb's version includes in-frame clones alone and lacks a portion of them. The table shows 20,000 to 25,000 clones, with over 80% occurring only once. CD4+ T cell purity was typically approximately 95%. The sequencing input was CD4+ T cells from PBMCs. The clonotype originates from a man aged 30 to 39 in good health. This rearrangement joins TRBV5-6 to TRBJ2-1; 14 bases align to TRBD2. Here the CDR3 reads CASSLEGLRLAGGGNEQFF. The DNA of the CDR3 is TGTGCCAGCAGCTTGGAGGGGCTAAGACTAGCGGGAGGGGGAAATGAGCAGTTCTTC. The variable domain in full, with the rest retrieved from reference TRBV5-6 and TRBJ2-1, is DAGVTQSPTHLIKTRGQQVTLRCSPKSGHDTVSWYQQALGQGPQFIFQYYEEEERQRGNFPDRFSGHQFPNYSSELNVNALLLGDSALYLCASSLEGLRLAGGGNEQFFGPGTRLTVL.